This passage covers 16 T cell receptor beta chains from one sample sequenced in a study of cytomegalovirus exposure and HLA in healthy donors. The study ran its PCR with 60 Vbeta and 13 Jbeta primers. Measured with immunoSEQ multiplex PCR; TCRdb has only the in-frame clones, and not every one. The sample lists tens of thousands of clones; 70% to 85% were seen once. Specimen: PBMCs. Receptors originate from a human donor in good health.

This chain links TRBV6-1 with TRBJ1-2; 8 positions agree with TRBD1. This CDR3 contains 15 residues. Losses at the gene ends were 4 bases for V and 7 bases for J; bases not matched to a gene: 11. Germline assignment: CDR1 MNHNS and CDR2 SASEGT. This CDR3 is CASSVRDRSSGGYTF. The CDR3 DNA reads TGTGCCAGCAGTGTAAGGGACAGGAGCAGTGGTGGCTACACCTTC.

The chain couples TRBV18 to TRBJ1-1; D remains ambiguous. CDR1 and CDR2 from the germline V gene are KGHSH and LQKENI. Trimming took 6 bases from V and 5 from J, leaving 16 bases between them. The CDR3 sequence is 14 residues long. This CDR3 reads CASSDQAASTEAFF. The DNA of the CDR3 is TGTGCCAGCTCGGATCAAGCGGCGAGTACTGAAGCTTTCTTT.

This clone was found a few times. This chain connects TRBV19 to TRBJ1-3; 8 bases are shared with TRBD1. CDR1 is LNHDA, CDR2 SQIVND, per germline (reference sequence). The CDR3 covers 15 residues. Germline trimming cut 5 bases from V and 2 bases from J; bases unmatched to any gene: 5. CDR3 in amino acids: CASSHHRGTGNTIYF. The CDR3 coding sequence is TGTGCCAGTAGTCACCACAGGGGGACTGGAAACACCATATATTTT.

V usage is TRBV6-1 and J usage is TRBJ1-2; no clear D. V shed 2 bases and J shed 10 bases, with 8 bases lying between them. The CDR3 runs to 11 residues. Germline assignment: CDR1 MNHNS and CDR2 SASEGT. CDR3 amino acids: CASSERRVYTF. CDR3 nucleotide sequence: TGTGCCAGCAGTGAAAGGCGGGTCTACACCTTC.

The chain joins TRBV28 to TRBJ2-5; 8 bases map to TRBD1. V trimming: 6 bases; J trimming: 2 bases; junction bases outside the gene matches: 5. Germline CDR1 and CDR2: MDHEN and SYDVKM. CDR3 length: 14 residues. The CDR3 region is CASSGGQAQETQYF. CDR3 in DNA: TGTGCCAGCAGCGGGGGACAGGCACAAGAGACCCAGTACTTC. Drawing the rest from reference TRBV28 and TRBJ2-5, the complete variable domain is DVKVTQSSRYLVKRTGEKVFLECVQDMDHENMFWYRQDPGLGLRLIYFSYDVKMKEKGDIPEGYSVSREKKERFSLILESASTNQTSMYLCASSGGQAQETQYFGPGTRLLVL.

This rearrangement joins TRBV27 to TRBJ1-2, with 9 bases identical to TRBD1. J lost 2 bases, V lost 5 bases, and 6 bases had no gene match. Germline loops: CDR1 MNHEY, CDR2 SMNVEV (reference sequence). This CDR3 has 15 amino acids. The CDR3 nucleotides are TGTGCCAGCAGTCAAAACAGGGGGCGGAACTATGGCTACACCTTC. This sequence encodes CASSQNRGRNYGYTF.

This clone was recorded only once. The V and J genes are TRBV9 and TRBJ1-1; 8 bases map to TRBD1. The CDR3 covers 14 residues. Germline V gene lookup returns CDR1 SGDLS and CDR2 YYNGEE. The J segment lost 1 base and the V segment lost 4 bases, leaving 3 bases of the junction unmatched. CDR3 loop: CASSPGQGNTEAFF. The CDR3 nucleotides are TGTGCCAGCAGCCCCGGACAGGGGAACACTGAAGCTTTCTTT.

This clone occurred a few times. This chain joins TRBV6-5 and TRBJ2-7; 7 bases are a match to TRBD1. CDR1 and CDR2 from the germline V gene are MNHEY and SVGAGI. V was pared by 3 bases and J by 2 bases, with 7 bases of the junction left unmatched. CDR3 length equals 15 residues. DNA for the CDR3: TGTGCCAGCAGTTATCGAGGGACAGCGGCCTACGAGCAGTACTTC. It yields the protein CASSYRGTAAYEQYF.

This clone was counted a few times. This chain connects TRBV29-1 to TRBJ1-1; D is unclear. CDR1 is SQVTM, CDR2 ANQGSEA, per germline. This CDR3 comprises 12 residues. Trimming left V 4 bases short and J 6 bases short, with 12 bases between. CDR3 sequence: CSVASVSPEAFF. The CDR3 region has the DNA TGCAGCGTTGCCTCGGTAAGCCCTGAAGCTTTCTTT.

J is TRBJ2-1 and V is TRBV4-3; D is uncertain. CDR1 is LGHNA and CDR2 is YSLEER in the germline V gene. V lost 4 bases and J 7 bases, leaving 8 bases between the germline ends. This CDR3 region has 12 residues. CDR3 DNA sequence: TGCGCCAGCAGCCCTGGCGGAAATGAGCAGTTCTTC. Translating gives CASSPGGNEQFF.

In DNA, the CDR3 is TGTGCCAGCAGCCATGGGGCCCACGAGCAGTACTTC. Protein: CASSHGAHEQYF. The rearrangement links TRBV7-2 to TRBJ2-7; D possibly corresponds to TRBD1 (5 bases). The CDR3 loop spans 12 amino acids. Trimming left V 5 bases short and J 5 bases short, with 10 bases between. CDR1 is SGHTA, CDR2 FQGNSA, per germline.

The chain couples TRBV5-6 to TRBJ1-6, with D possibly TRBD1 on 5 matching bases. V was pared by 2 bases and J by 9 bases, with 12 bases between. Germline values: CDR1 SGHDT, CDR2 YYEEEE. The CDR3 is 14 amino acids. CDR3: CASSFNRGSSPLHF. The DNA for the CDR3 is TGTGCCAGCAGCTTCAATAGGGGCTCTTCACCCCTCCACTTT. Full variable domain (remainder filled in from reference TRBV5-6 and TRBJ1-6): DAGVTQSPTHLIKTRGQQVTLRCSPKSGHDTVSWYQQALGQGPQFIFQYYEEEERQRGNFPDRFSGHQFPNYSSELNVNALLLGDSALYLCASSFNRGSSPLHFGNGTRLTVT.

The V gene is TRBV6-5, the J gene TRBJ2-1; TRBD2 matches at 8 bases. CDR3 length: 15 residues. Germline CDR1 and CDR2: MNHEY and SVGAGI. Trimming took 7 bases from V and 6 from J; bases not matched to a gene: 11. This CDR3 is CASNQAGVRRNEQFF. CDR3 coding DNA: TGTGCCAGCAATCAAGCGGGAGTTAGGCGCAATGAGCAGTTCTTC.

This chain joins TRBV7-2 and TRBJ2-1, with 9 nucleotides matching TRBD2. Germline assignment: CDR1 SGHTA and CDR2 FQGNSA. Germline trimming cut 0 bases from V and 6 bases from J; bases unmatched to any gene: 6. This CDR3 is 16 amino acids long. The CDR3 loop reads CASSLALGLAGNEQFF. Written as DNA, the CDR3 is TGTGCCAGCAGCTTAGCGCTGGGACTAGCTGGCAATGAGCAGTTCTTC.

The DNA for the CDR3 is TGTGCCATCGACCAGGGGGCTTTTGGCTACACCTTC. Protein: CAIDQGAFGYTF. The chain is built from TRBV10-3 and TRBJ1-2, with TRBD1 identical over 8 bases. Germline loops: CDR1 ENHRY, CDR2 SYGVKD. This CDR3 spans 12 amino acids. The V gene end was trimmed by 8 bases and the J gene end by 7 bases; junction bases not matched to a gene: 6.

The rearrangement links TRBV5-1 to TRBJ2-7, with 8 positions matching TRBD1. The CDR3 is made up of 15 amino acids. Trimming cost V 2 bases and J 3 bases; bases outside gene matches: 7. The germline V gene has CDR1 SGHRS and CDR2 YFSETQ. This CDR3 is CASSFSGDRSYEQYF. The CDR3 nucleotides read TGCGCCAGCAGCTTCTCGGGGGACAGGAGCTACGAGCAGTACTTC.